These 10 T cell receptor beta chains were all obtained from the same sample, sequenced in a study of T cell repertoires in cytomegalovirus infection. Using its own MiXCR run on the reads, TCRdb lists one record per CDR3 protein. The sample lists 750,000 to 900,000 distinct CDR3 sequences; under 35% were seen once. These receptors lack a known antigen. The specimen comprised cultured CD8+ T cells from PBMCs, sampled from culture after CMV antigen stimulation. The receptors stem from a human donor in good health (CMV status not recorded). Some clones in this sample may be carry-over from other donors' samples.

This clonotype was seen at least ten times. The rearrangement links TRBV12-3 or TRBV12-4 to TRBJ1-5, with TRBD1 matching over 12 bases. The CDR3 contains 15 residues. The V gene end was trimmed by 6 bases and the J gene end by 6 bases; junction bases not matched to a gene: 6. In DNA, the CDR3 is TGTGCCAGCAGCTCCGGGACAGGGGGCCCTCAGCCCCAGCATTTT. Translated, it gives CASSSGTGGPQPQHF.

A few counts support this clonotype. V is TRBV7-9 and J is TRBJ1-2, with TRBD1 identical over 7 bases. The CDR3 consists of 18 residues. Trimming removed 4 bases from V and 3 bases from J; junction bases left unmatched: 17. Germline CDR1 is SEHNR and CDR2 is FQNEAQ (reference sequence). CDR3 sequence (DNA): TGTGCCAGCAGCTCCCCCGCTGATAGACAGGGCAATCACTATGGCTACACCTTC. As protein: CASSSPADRQGNHYGYTF. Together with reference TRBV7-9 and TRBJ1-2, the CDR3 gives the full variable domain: DTGVSQNPRHKITKRGQNVTFRCDPISEHNRLYWYRQTLGQGPEFLTYFQNEAQLEKSRLLSDRFSAERPKGSFSTLEIQRTEQGDSAMYLCASSSPADRQGNHYGYTFGSGTRLTVV.

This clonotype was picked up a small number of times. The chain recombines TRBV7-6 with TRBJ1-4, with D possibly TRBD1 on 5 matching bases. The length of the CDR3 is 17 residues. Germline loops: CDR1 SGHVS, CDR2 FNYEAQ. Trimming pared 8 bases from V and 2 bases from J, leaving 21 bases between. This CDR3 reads CASSSSITGQTNEKLFF. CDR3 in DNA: TGTGCCAGCTCCTCCTCTATAACAGGCCAGACTAATGAAAAACTGTTTTTT.

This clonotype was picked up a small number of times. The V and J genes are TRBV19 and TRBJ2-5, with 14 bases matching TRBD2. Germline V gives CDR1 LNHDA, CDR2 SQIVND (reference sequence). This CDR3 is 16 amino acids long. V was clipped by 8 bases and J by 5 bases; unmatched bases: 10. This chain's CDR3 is CASSGLAGGLVETQYF. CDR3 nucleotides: TGTGCCAGTTCAGGACTAGCGGGGGGTTTGGTGGAGACCCAGTACTTC.

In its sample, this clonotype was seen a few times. The CDR3 nucleotides are TGTGCCAGCAGTGAACGAAGGCAGTACGAGCAGTACGTC. Encoded protein: CASSERRQYEQYV. The chain has TRBV2 and TRBJ2-7; D is unclear. There are 13 residues in the CDR3. Per the germline V gene, CDR1 is SNHLY and CDR2 is FYNNEI. V was cut by 2 bases and J by 4 bases, with 9 bases left in between.

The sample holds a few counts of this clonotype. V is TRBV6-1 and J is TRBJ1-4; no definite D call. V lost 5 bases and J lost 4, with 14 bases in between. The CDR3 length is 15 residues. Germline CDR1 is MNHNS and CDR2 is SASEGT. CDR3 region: CASSTRTVNNEKLFF. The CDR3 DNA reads TGTGCCAGCAGTACCCGGACGGTGAATAATGAAAAACTGTTTTTT.

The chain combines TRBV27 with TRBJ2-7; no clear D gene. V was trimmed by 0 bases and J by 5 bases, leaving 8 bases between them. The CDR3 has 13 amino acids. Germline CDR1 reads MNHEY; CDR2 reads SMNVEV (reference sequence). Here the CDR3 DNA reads TGTGCCAGCAGTTTATCGAGACACGACGAGCAGTACTTC. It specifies CASSLSRHDEQYF.

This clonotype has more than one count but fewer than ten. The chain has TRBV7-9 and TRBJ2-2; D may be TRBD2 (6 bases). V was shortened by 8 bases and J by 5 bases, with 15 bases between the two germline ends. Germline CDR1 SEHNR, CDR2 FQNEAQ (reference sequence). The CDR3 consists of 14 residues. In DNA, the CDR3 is TGTGCCAGCGGAGGGGCTGAGCTAACCGGGGAGCTGTTTTTT. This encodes CASGGAELTGELFF.

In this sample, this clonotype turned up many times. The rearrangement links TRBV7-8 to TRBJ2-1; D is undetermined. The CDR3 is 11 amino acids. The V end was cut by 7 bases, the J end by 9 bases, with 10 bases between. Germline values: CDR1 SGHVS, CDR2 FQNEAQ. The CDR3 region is CASTTPREQFF. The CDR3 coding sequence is TGTGCCAGCACCACCCCCCGTGAGCAGTTCTTC.

CDR3 sequence (DNA): TGTGCCAGCACTGTGGACAGGGAGAACACCGGGGAGCTGTTTTTT. Residues: CASTVDRENTGELFF. The gene calls are TRBV6-1 and TRBJ2-2; 8 positions match TRBD1. The CDR3 has 15 amino acids. V was pared by 7 bases and J by 1 base, with 5 bases of the junction left unmatched. The germline V gene encodes CDR1 MNHNS and CDR2 SASEGT.